A single sample is the source of the 3 T cell receptor beta chains below, sequenced in a study of tumor-infiltrating lymphocytes in primary liver carcinoma. Extraction of RNA together with DNA used 20-30 mg of unsorted bulk tissue. A constant-region primer served to make TCR beta cDNA from around 500 ng total RNA. TCR beta libraries came from three nested multiplex PCR rounds using slightly modified ARM-PCR. Running 10 cycles apiece, the first two PCR rounds relied on TRBV1-TRBV30 forward primers together with a C-beta reverse primer. TCRdb redid the calling of the multiplex PCR reads with MiXCR, one entry per CDR3 protein. This table has about 97,000 distinct CDR3 sequences, 55% to 80% appearing once. The sample was liver tumor tissue from sampling region 2. Documented subset: tumor region T2, inferior pole. These receptor sequences come from a woman aged 60-70 years with primary liver carcinoma and hepatitis B virus infection.

At least ten counts were recorded for this clonotype. V usage is TRBV4-1 and J usage is TRBJ2-7; D possibly corresponds to TRBD2 (5 bases). This CDR3 has 14 residues. V dropped 0 bases and J dropped 3 bases, with 9 bases sitting between them. CDR1 and CDR2 (germline): MGHRA, YSYEKL. CDR3 in amino acids: CASSQEGRDYEQYF. CDR3 bases: TGCGCCAGCAGCCAAGAAGGTCGGGACTACGAGCAGTACTTC.

The chain is built from TRBV11-2 and TRBJ2-5, with 11 bases identical to TRBD2. Germline CDR1 reads SGHAT; CDR2 reads FQNNGV. CDR3 size: 17 residues. J lost 6 bases, V lost 1 base, and 10 bases had no gene match. DNA of the CDR3: TGTGCCAGCAGCTTAGTAGGGACTAGCGGAGGCGGGAAGACCCAGTACTTC. Amino acids: CASSLVGTSGGGKTQYF. Looking up the rest from reference TRBV11-2 and TRBJ2-5 gives the full variable domain: EAGVAQSPRYKIIEKRQSVAFWCNPISGHATLYWYQQILGQGPKLLIQFQNNGVVDDSQLPKDRFSAERLKGVDSTLKIQPAKLEDSAVYLCASSLVGTSGGGKTQYFGPGTRLLVL.

This clonotype was counted between two and nine times. A clone one base away is much larger, so this may be a read error. The chain links TRBV28 to TRBJ2-5, with D tentatively TRBD1 (6 bases). Germline V lookup: CDR1 MDHEN, CDR2 SYDVKM. The CDR3 has 15 amino acids. Trimming left V 5 bases short and J 5 bases short, with 18 bases between. For the CDR3, the DNA is TGTGCCAGCAGTGTCTCAGGGGCAGTTAGGGAGACCCAGTACTTC. This translates into CASSVSGAVRETQYF.